These T cell receptor beta chains were read from a single sample in a study of PD-1 blockade in classical Hodgkin lymphoma. TCRdb's copy holds only in-frame clones and misses some; the assay was immunoSEQ multiplex PCR. The table has some 90,000 clones, about 90% seen once. This specimen was peripheral blood mononuclear cells (PBMCs), taken before the second cycle of nivolumab. These receptors all come from a human donor with classical Hodgkin lymphoma. The CDR3 runs from the conserved cysteine through the conserved F or W. Each record gives: J gene, V gene, D gene, clone size, CDR3 protein, CDR3 DNA. A D gene is named only where the DNA matches it firmly. A clone size is listed for some rows: how often the clone was seen (once, few, many), or a class if it is expanded.

>TRBJ2-1|TRBV6-1|-|-
CASSSDWYNEQFF
TGTGCCAGCAGTTCCGACTGGTACAATGAGCAGTTCTTC
>TRBJ2-7|TRBV6-1|TRBD1|-
CASSTTGDSYEQYF
TGTGCCAGCAGTACAACAGGGGACTCCTACGAGCAGTACTTC
>TRBJ1-5|TRBV28|TRBD1|-
CASMLGTGYSNQPQHF
TGTGCCAGCATGCTCGGGACAGGGTATAGCAATCAGCCCCAGCATTTT
>TRBJ2-1|TRBV6-6|-|few
CASTLMGGYNEQFF
TGTGCCAGCACCCTCATGGGTGGCTACAATGAGCAGTTCTTC
>TRBJ2-7|TRBV6-1|TRBD1|-
CASSEKGTARYF
TGTGCCAGCAGTGAAAAGGGGACAGCTCGGTACTTC
>TRBJ2-2|TRBV27|-|-
CASSLRVGGTGELFF
TGTGCCAGCAGTTTACGGGTAGGGGGGACCGGGGAGCTGTTTTTT
>TRBJ2-6|TRBV19|-|-
CASSRSHTSGANVLTF
TGTGCCAGTAGTAGAAGCCACACCTCTGGGGCCAACGTCCTGACTTTC
>TRBJ1-1|TRBV7-9|-|-
CASSPPPGQPVSTEAFF
TGTGCCAGCAGCCCACCCCCAGGGCAGCCAGTTAGTACTGAAGCTTTCTTT
>TRBJ2-7|TRBV18|-|-
CASSPLRTPTYEQYF
TGTGCCAGCTCACCACTGCGGACACCGACCTACGAGCAGTACTTC
>TRBJ1-4|TRBV6-5|-|-
CASSSRRNEKLFF
TGTGCCAGCAGTTCCAGACGTAATGAAAAACTGTTTTTT
>TRBJ2-7|TRBV10-1|TRBD1|-
CASSPPGQGREQYF
TGCGCCAGCAGCCCGCCGGGACAGGGGCGCGAGCAGTACTTC
>TRBJ2-1|TRBV27|-|-
CASSFASKYNEQFF
TGTGCCAGCAGTTTTGCTTCTAAGTACAATGAGCAGTTCTTC
>TRBJ2-7|TRBV27|TRBD1|-
CASKGQGQTYEQYF
TGTGCCAGCAAGGGACAGGGACAAACATACGAGCAGTACTTC
>TRBJ2-5|TRBV6-1|TRBD2|once
CASSERGLAVRETQYF
TGTGCCAGCAGTGAGAGGGGACTAGCGGTAAGGGAGACCCAGTACTTC
>TRBJ2-3|TRBV2|-|-
CASIFNGNTPRGQYF
TGTGCCAGCATCTTTAACGGGAATACACCCAGGGGGCAGTATTTT
>TRBJ1-2|TRBV4-1|-|-
CASSQEFNYGYTF
TGCGCCAGCAGCCAAGAGTTTAACTATGGCTACACCTTC
>TRBJ2-1|TRBV4-1|TRBD2|-
CASSQDGLAGATYNEQFF
TGCGCCAGCAGCCAAGATGGACTAGCGGGAGCCACCTACAATGAGCAGTTCTTC
>TRBJ2-1|TRBV19|-|-
CASSFSSRWDEQFF
TGTGCCAGTAGCTTTAGCTCCCGATGGGATGAGCAGTTCTTC
>TRBJ2-1|TRBV19|TRBD1|few
CASTANRGAGEQFF
TGTGCCAGTACCGCTAACAGGGGGGCAGGTGAGCAGTTCTTC
>TRBJ1-2|TRBV5-4|TRBD1|few
CASSSKQGAQRTTF
TGTGCCAGCAGCTCAAAACAGGGGGCCCAGCGTACGACCTTC
>TRBJ1-4|TRBV7-9|-|-
CASSLAVPGSNEKLFF
TGTGCCAGCAGCTTAGCGGTTCCCGGATCTAATGAAAAACTGTTTTTT
>TRBJ1-5|TRBV19|-|-
CASRSWTAGFRGNQPQHF
TGTGCCAGTAGATCCTGGACAGCCGGATTCCGGGGCAATCAGCCCCAGCATTTT
>TRBJ2-5|TRBV5-1|-|-
CASKVGFSEETQYF
TGCGCCAGCAAGGTTGGGTTTTCGGAAGAGACCCAGTACTTC
>TRBJ1-2|TRBV28|TRBD1|-
CASSLLITGAYGYTF
TGTGCCAGCAGTTTACTCATAACAGGGGCGTATGGCTACACCTTC
>TRBJ2-3|TRBV5-4|TRBD2|-
CASSSTRGDTDTQYF
TGTGCCAGCAGCTCAACCCGGGGGGACACAGATACGCAGTATTTT
>TRBJ1-2|TRBV19|TRBD1|-
CAGSNEQGAGGYTF
TGTGCCGGATCAAATGAGCAGGGGGCTGGTGGCTACACCTTC
>TRBJ2-1|TRBV7-9|-|-
CASSSTTGRANNEQFF
TGTGCCAGCAGCTCTACTACGGGCAGGGCGAACAATGAGCAGTTCTTC
>TRBJ2-1|TRBV25-1|TRBD2|once
CASSPGLAGGGVYNEQFF
TGTGCCAGCAGCCCGGGACTAGCGGGAGGGGGGGTCTACAATGAGCAGTTCTTC
>TRBJ2-3|TRBV19|TRBD2|-
CASSQGGGRGLGPWTDTQYF
TGTGCCAGTAGTCAAGGAGGCGGGAGGGGACTTGGGCCGTGGACAGATACGCAGTATTTT
>TRBJ1-4|TRBV28|-|-
CASSSGREEKLFF
TGTGCCAGCAGTTCGGGGAGGGAAGAAAAACTGTTTTTT
>TRBJ1-5|TRBV30|-|-
CAWNLGFSPNQPQHF
TGTGCCTGGAATTTGGGCTTTTCCCCCAATCAGCCCCAGCATTTT
>TRBJ2-1|TRBV4-2|-|few
CASSQPQGSYNEQFF
TGTGCCAGCAGCCAACCCCAGGGGTCCTACAATGAGCAGTTCTTC
>TRBJ1-2|TRBV2|TRBD1|once
CASSVAGQGNYGYTF
TGTGCCAGCAGTGTCGCGGGACAGGGGAACTATGGCTACACCTTC
>TRBJ1-5|TRBV28|TRBD1|-
CASSFRQGLYQPQHF
TGTGCCAGCAGTTTCAGACAGGGTCTCTATCAGCCCCAGCATTTT
>TRBJ2-2|TRBV28|TRBD1|-
CASSTNRGRAGELFF
TGTGCCAGCAGTACTAACAGGGGGCGGGCCGGGGAGCTGTTTTTT
>TRBJ2-3|TRBV9|-|-
CASSVVGGSLTDTQYF
TGTGCCAGCAGCGTAGTGGGGGGATCTCTCACAGATACGCAGTATTTT
>TRBJ2-3|TRBV18|TRBD1|-
CASSPIERGQVTDTQYF
TGTGCCAGCTCACCCATTGAAAGGGGACAGGTCACAGATACGCAGTATTTT
>TRBJ1-1|TRBV6-6|-|-
CASSYTNTEAFF
TGTGCCAGCAGTTACACGAACACTGAAGCTTTCTTT
>TRBJ2-5|TRBV11-1|-|-
CASSLYSPTETQYF
TGTGCCAGCAGCTTATATAGCCCCACTGAGACCCAGTACTTC
>TRBJ2-1|TRBV7-3|-|-
CASSYDFDNEQFF
TGTGCCAGCAGCTACGACTTCGACAATGAGCAGTTCTTC
>TRBJ2-6|TRBV29-1|TRBD1|-
CSVTGDVGSGANVLTF
TGCAGCGTGACAGGGGACGTGGGGTCTGGGGCCAACGTCCTGACTTTC
>TRBJ2-2|TRBV19|TRBD1|-
CASSEGQGMAGELFF
TGTGCCAGTAGTGAGGGACAGGGAATGGCCGGGGAGCTGTTTTTT
>TRBJ1-5|TRBV6-5|TRBD1|-
CASRQQGGNQPQHF
TGTGCCAGCAGGCAACAGGGGGGCAATCAGCCCCAGCATTTT
>TRBJ2-3|TRBV4-1|TRBD2|-
CASSQDTAGVGTDTQYF
TGCGCCAGCAGCCAAGATACGGCGGGAGTGGGCACAGATACGCAGTATTTT
>TRBJ2-1|TRBV15|-|-
CATSSPPVTEQFF
TGTGCCACCAGCAGTCCCCCAGTGACCGAGCAGTTCTTC
>TRBJ2-2|TRBV28|-|-
CASSSRALRLFF
TGTGCCAGCAGTTCCAGGGCCCTGCGGCTGTTTTTT
>TRBJ1-3|TRBV30|-|-
CAWSSNTGNTIYF
TGTGCCTGGAGTTCGAACACGGGAAACACCATATATTTT
>TRBJ2-5|TRBV11-2|-|-
CASSLESKTQYF
TGTGCCAGCAGCTTAGAGTCGAAGACCCAGTACTTC